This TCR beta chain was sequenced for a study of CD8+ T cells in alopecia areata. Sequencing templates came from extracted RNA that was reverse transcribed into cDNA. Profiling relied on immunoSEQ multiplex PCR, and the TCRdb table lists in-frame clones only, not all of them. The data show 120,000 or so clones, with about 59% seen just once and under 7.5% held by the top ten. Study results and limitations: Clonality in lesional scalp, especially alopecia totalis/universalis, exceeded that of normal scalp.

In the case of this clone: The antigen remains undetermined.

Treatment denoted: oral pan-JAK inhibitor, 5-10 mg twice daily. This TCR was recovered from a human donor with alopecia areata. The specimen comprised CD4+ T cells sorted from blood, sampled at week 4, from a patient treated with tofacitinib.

The CDR3 sequence: CAWSVRPINYGYTF. The CDR3 nucleotides are TGTGCCTGGAGTGTACGTCCGATTAACTATGGCTACACCTTC. This rearrangement joins TRBV30 to TRBJ1-2; unclear D gene. Germline CDR1 is GTSNPN and CDR2 is SVGIG (reference sequence). CDR3 length: 14 residues. V was shortened by 0 bases and J by 1 base, with 9 bases between the two germline ends.